This entry concerns a single T cell receptor beta chain. This table comes from immunoSEQ multiplex PCR, and its TCRdb copy is limited to in-frame clones, with some not included. The repertoire holds 47,000 or so clones, with more than 85% as singletons. The sample originates from a study of OX40 agonist ivuxolimab in advanced cancers. About the research overall: Ivuxolimab, an antibody acting as an agonist of OX40 (CD134), was used to treat patients.

The source is an adult with an advanced solid tumor such as melanoma, head and neck, liver or kidney cancer. Sequenced here: CD4+ or CD8+ T cells sorted from blood, sampled in a trial of the OX40 agonist ivuxolimab.

The CDR3: CATKAGRGYTF. Written as DNA, the CDR3 is TGTGCCACCAAGGCCGGGCGCGGCTACACCTTC. The V gene is TRBV19, the J gene TRBJ1-2; D gene unclear. The CDR3 contains 11 residues. The V end was cut by 10 bases, the J end by 8 bases, with 14 bases between. Germline V gene data show CDR1 as LNHDA and CDR2 as SQIVND (reference sequence).